The clone carrying this TCR beta chain was observed a few times. Its matching antigen is unknown. This sample stems from a study of cytomegalovirus exposure and HLA in healthy donors. Sequencing was performed with immunoSEQ multiplex PCR; in TCRdb, only in-frame clones are kept and a portion is missing. The sample includes about 150,000 clones, around 83% seen only once; the top ten take about 2.2%. Trimming left V 6 bases short and J 1 base short, with 16 bases between. Germline V CDR1 and CDR2: SNHLY, FYNNEI. The CDR3 loop spans 15 amino acids. Study-wide results and limits: Confirmation in vitro established that a few CMV-associated chains were specific for CMV antigens. Altogether, 150 to 200 TCR beta chains were recorded as cytomegalovirus-associated. Using the classifier, cytomegalovirus status was reportedly diagnosed with high specificity and sensitivity.

This chain uses TRBV2 with TRBJ2-7, with D possibly TRBD2 on 5 matching bases. The sequenced sample was PBMCs. The receptor comes from a human donor in good health. CDR3 loop: CASRLVHSTSYEQYF. CDR3 nucleotides: TGTGCCAGCAGACTAGTTCATAGTACGTCCTACGAGCAGTACTTC.